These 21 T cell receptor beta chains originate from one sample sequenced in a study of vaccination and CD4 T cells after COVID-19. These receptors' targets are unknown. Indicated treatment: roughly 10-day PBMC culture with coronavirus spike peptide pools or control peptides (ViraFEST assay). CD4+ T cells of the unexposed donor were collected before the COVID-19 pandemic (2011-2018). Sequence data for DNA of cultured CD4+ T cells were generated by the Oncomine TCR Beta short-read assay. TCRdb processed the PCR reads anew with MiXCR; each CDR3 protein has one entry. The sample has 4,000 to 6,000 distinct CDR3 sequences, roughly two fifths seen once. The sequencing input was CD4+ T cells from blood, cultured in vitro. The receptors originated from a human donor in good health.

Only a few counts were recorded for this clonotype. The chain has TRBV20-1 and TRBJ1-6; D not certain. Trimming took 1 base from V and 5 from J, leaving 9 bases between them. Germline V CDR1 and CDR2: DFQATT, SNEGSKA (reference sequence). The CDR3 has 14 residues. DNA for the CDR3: TGCAGTGCTAGAGCCGACGGACATAATTCACCCCTCCACTTT. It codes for CSARADGHNSPLHF.

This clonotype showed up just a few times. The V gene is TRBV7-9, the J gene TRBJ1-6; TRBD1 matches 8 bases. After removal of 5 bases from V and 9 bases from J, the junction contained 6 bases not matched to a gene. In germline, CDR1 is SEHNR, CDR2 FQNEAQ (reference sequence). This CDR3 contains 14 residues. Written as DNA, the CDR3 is TGTGCCAGCAGCCACGGACAGGGAGGTTCACCCCTCCACTTT. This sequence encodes CASSHGQGGSPLHF.

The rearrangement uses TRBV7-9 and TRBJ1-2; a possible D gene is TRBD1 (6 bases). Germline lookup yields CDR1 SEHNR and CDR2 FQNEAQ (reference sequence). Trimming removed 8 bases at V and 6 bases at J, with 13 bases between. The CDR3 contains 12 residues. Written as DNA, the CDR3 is TGTGCCAGCGAACCGGGGGGCGATGGCTACACCTTC. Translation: CASEPGGDGYTF.

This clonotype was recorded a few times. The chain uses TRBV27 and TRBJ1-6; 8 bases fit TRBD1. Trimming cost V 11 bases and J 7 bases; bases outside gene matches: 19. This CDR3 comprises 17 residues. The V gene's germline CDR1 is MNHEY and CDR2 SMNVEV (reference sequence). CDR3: CAGHGAQRDRPNSPLHF. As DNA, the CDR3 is TGTGCCGGACACGGAGCTCAAAGGGACAGGCCGAATTCACCCCTCCACTTT.

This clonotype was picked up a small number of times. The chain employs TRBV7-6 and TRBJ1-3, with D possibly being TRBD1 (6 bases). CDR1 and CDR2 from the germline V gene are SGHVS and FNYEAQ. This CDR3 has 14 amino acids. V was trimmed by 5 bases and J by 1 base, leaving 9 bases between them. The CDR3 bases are TGTGCCAGCAGCCCCGGGACATCTGGAAACACCATATATTTT. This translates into CASSPGTSGNTIYF.

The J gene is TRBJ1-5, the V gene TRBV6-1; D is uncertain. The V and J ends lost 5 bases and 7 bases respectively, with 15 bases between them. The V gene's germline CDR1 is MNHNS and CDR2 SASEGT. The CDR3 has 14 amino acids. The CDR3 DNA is TGTGCCAGCAGTCAGCGACAACCGGAACAGCCCCAGCATTTT. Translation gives CASSQRQPEQPQHF.

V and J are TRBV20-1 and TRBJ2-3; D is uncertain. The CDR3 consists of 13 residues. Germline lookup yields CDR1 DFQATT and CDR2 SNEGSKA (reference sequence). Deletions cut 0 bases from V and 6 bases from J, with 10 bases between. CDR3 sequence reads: CSARDPRADTQYF. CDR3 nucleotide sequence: TGCAGTGCTAGAGATCCACGGGCGGATACGCAGTATTTT.

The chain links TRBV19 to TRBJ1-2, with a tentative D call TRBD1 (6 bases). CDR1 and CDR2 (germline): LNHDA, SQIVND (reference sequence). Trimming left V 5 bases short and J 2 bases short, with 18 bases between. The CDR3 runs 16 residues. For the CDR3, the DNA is TGTGCCAGTAGTCTGTCCACAGGGAGTCTGAACTATGGCTACACCTTC. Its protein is CASSLSTGSLNYGYTF.

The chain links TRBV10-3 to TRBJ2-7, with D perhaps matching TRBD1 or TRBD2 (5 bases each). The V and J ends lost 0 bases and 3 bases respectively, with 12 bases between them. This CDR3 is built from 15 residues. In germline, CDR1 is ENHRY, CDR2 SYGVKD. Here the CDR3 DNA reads TGTGCCATCAGTGAGTCGCGAGGGGTCCTCTACGAGCAGTACTTC. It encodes CAISESRGVLYEQYF.

The CDR3 DNA is TGTGCCTGGAGTGTGTTAGCGGGGGAGCAGTTCTTC. The encoded protein is CAWSVLAGEQFF. The V call is TRBV30, the J call TRBJ2-1; 8 positions match TRBD2. The V segment lost 0 bases and the J segment 10 bases; nucleotides outside the gene matches: 2. This CDR3 has 12 residues. Germline V gene lookup returns CDR1 GTSNPN and CDR2 SVGIG (reference sequence).

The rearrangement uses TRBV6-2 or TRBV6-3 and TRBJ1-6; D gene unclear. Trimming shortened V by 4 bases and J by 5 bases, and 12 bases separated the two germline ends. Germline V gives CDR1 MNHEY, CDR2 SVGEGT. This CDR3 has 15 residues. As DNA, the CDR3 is TGTGCCAGCAGTTTCGGGGAGACACATAATTCACCCCTCCACTTT. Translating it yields CASSFGETHNSPLHF.

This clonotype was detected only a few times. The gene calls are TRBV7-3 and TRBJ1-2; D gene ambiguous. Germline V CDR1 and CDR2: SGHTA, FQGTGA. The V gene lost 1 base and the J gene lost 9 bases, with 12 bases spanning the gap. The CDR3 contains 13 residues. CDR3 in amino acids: CASSLMEQTSYTF. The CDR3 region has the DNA TGTGCCAGCAGCTTAATGGAACAAACCAGCTACACCTTC.

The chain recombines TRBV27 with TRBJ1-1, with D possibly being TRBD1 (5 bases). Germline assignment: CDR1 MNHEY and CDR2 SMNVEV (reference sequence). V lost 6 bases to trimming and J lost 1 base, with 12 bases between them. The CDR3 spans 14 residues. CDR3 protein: CASRYGQRNTEAFF. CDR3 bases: TGTGCCAGCAGATATGGACAACGGAACACTGAAGCTTTCTTT.

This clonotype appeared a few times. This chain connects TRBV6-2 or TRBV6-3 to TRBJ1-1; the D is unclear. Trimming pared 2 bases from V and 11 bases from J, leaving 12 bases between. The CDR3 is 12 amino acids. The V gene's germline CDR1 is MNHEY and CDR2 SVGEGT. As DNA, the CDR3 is TGTGCCAGCAGTTACCCCGGGCGCGGGGCTTTCTTT. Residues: CASSYPGRGAFF.

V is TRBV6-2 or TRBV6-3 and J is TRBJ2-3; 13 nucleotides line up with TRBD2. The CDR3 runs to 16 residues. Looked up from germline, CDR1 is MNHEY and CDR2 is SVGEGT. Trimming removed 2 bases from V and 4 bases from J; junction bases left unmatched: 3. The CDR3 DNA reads TGTGCCAGCAGTTACCCACTAGCGGGGGGGCCAGATACGCAGTATTTT. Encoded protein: CASSYPLAGGPDTQYF.

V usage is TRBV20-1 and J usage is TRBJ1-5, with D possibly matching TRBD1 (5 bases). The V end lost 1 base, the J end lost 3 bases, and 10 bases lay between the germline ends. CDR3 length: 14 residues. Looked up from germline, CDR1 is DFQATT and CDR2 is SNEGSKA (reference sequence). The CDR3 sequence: CSARGLGDNQPQHF. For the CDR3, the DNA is TGCAGTGCTAGAGGGTTGGGGGACAATCAGCCCCAGCATTTT.

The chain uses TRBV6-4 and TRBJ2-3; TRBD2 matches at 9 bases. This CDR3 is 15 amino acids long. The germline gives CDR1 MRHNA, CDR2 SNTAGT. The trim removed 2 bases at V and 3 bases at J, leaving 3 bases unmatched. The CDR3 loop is CASSDGGGETDTQYF. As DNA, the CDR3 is TGTGCCAGCAGTGACGGCGGGGGGGAGACAGATACGCAGTATTTT.

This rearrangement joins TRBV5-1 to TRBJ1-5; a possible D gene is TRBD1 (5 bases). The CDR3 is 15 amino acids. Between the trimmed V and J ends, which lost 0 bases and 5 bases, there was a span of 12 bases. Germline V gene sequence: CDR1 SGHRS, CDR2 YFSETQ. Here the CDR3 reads CASSLAGRVDQPQHF. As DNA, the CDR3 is TGCGCCAGCAGCTTGGCCGGCAGGGTGGATCAGCCCCAGCATTTT.

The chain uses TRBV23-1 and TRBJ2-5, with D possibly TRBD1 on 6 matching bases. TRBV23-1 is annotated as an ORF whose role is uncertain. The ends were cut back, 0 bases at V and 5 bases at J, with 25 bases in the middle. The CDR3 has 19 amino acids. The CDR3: CASSQSTVGPITGCETQYF. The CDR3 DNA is TGCGCCAGCAGTCAATCGACGGTAGGACCTATTACAGGGTGTGAGACCCAGTACTTC.

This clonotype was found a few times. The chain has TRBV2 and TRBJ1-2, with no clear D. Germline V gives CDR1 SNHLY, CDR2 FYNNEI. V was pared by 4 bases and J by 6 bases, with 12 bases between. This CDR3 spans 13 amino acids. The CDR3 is CASSVWREDGYTF. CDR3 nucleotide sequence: TGTGCCAGCAGTGTATGGAGGGAGGATGGCTACACCTTC. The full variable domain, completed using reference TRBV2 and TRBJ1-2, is EPEVTQTPSHQVTQMGQEVILRCVPISNHLYFYWYRQILGQKVEFLVSFYNNEISEKSEIFDDQFSVERPDGSNFTLKIRSTKLEDSAMYFCASSVWREDGYTFGSGTRLTVV.

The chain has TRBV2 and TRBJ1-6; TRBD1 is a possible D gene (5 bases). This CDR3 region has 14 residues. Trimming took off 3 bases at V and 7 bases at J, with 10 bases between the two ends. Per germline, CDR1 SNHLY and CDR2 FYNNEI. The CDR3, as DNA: TGTGCCAGCAGTGAGAGGCAGGGAAATTCACCCCTCCACTTT. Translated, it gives CASSERQGNSPLHF.